The subject of this entry is one TCR beta chain. This clone may be a read error of a much larger clone one base away. CT and PET/CT showed node-negative disease in all patients, none of whom had received prior chemotherapy or radiotherapy or had other malignancies. The source of the sample is a study of prognosis after radiotherapy for stage I lung cancer. Germline loops: CDR1 MNHEY, CDR2 SMNVEV (reference sequence). The CDR3 consists of 13 residues. Genomic DNA was subjected to two-round multiplex PCR for amplification of TCR beta CDR3. For every TRBV and TRBJ gene, a specific primer was used in first-round PCR. MiXCR, run by TCRdb on the multiplex PCR reads, gives a single entry per CDR3 protein. The sample lists 38,000 or so distinct CDR3 sequences; around 22% were seen once.

The chain combines TRBV27 with TRBJ1-3; D not resolved. This TCR was recovered from a donor aged 50 or older with non-small cell lung cancer. The source material was PBMCs, sampled before or after stereotactic body radiation therapy (not recorded which). The CDR3 DNA reads TGTGCCGGCAGCCCGCGACGCGGAAACACCATATATTTT. As protein: CAGSPRRGNTIYF.